This TCR beta chain was identified in a study of T cell responses to AZD1222 COVID-19 vaccine (dated by TCRdb to the early 2020s). At the level of the whole study: A total of 230 to 250 trial participants underwent TCR sequencing, of whom about 210 had received two doses of AZD1222 and 26 had received two doses of the MenACWY control vaccine. Enrollment into the trials was organized by age into subgroups of 18-55, 56-69 and 70-plus years, and those subgroups contained about 150, 27 and 61 TCR-sequenced participants, respectively.

The CDR3 regions of human TCRbeta chains were analyzed by immunosequencing. Concerning the study's data processing: TCRs in the repertoires were matched against a reference library of SARS-CoV-2-specific TCRs that had been generated with the MIRA antigen-specificity platform. Breadth was defined as the fraction of unique TCRs that were SARS-CoV-2-associated, and depth was defined as the fraction of total T cells that were SARS-CoV-2-associated. Using the MIRA data, each spike-specific TCR was mapped to the spike region that the TCR reacts to and placed in a CD4 or CD8 class. Log10-transformed breadth and depth values were compared by one-way ANOVA with Sidak's multiple comparisons tests. TCRdb obtained this table from immuneACCESS and retained in-frame rearrangements with V and J assigned. These tables miss some clones; where compared with another copy, unresolved V genes account for less than half of the shortfall, and the remainder is unexplained. V, J and clone size are those of that table, while D and trimming were read from the DNA. Here the sample has about 160,000 clones; approximately 90% occur a single time. About 4.3% of the sample belongs to the ten largest clones.

Worth noting for this clone: No cognate antigen has been identified for it. Base quality data are lacking; no much larger clone is found one base away.

Study-wide findings and limitations: Participants were mostly white British, with more females than males. The authors suggested clonal diversity may have been underestimated. The 56-69-year group was small, and its depth increase did not reach significance, likely because of low power. Because no day 14 peak-response samples were available, repertoires were characterized only after the peak T cell response. Reportedly, almost half of the unique spike-specific TCRs recognized epitopes lying outside the regions that are mutated in the B.1.351 and B.1.1.7 variants. After two AZD1222 doses, spike-specific TCR breadth and depth were significantly higher than at day 0 and than in MenACWY recipients. CD4 TCRs associated with the vaccine covered the entire spike protein, and the dominant responses were in regions 160-218 and 743-854. Conclusions about previously exposed vaccinees were limited because only six AZD1222 recipients were SARS-CoV-2 seropositive at baseline.

The CDR3 has 13 amino acids, counting the end cysteine and phenylalanine. Solely the CDR3 DNA is kept, with 39 bases framed from the first base. Reading the germline V gene (reference sequence) gives CDR1 SGHNT and CDR2 YYREEE. The trim is 2 bases for V and 6 bases for J, with a gap of 12 bases between the germline ends. According to the study, the label for this sample's time point signals: about 28 days (+/-7) after the second vaccine dose. AZD1222 recipients whose second dose came at about 4 weeks and those whose second dose came at about 12 weeks were combined into one group, since spike-specific TCR depth and breadth did not differ between the two schedules. The vaccinee samples were drawn from two UK trials, COV001 and COV002, one of which was a single-blind randomized controlled phase 2/3 trial testing AZD1222 (ChAdOx1 nCoV-19) in healthy adults. Trial participant PBMC samples were collected at day 0 and day 28 after the second dose for TCRbeta chain sequencing.

The sequence derives from an adult who received the AZD1222 COVID-19 vaccine. The chain was built from TRBV5-4 and TRBJ2-7; the D gene is perhaps TRBD1, from 6 matching bases. This specimen was peripheral blood, taken 28 days after the second AZD1222 dose. The nucleotide sequence reads TGTGCCAGCAGCTTCAGGGGATTAGGCGAGCAGTACTTC. Its translation is CASSFRGLGEQYF.